This T cell receptor (beta chain) was identified in a study of shared clonotypes between healthy human individuals. This CDR3 region has 15 residues. The V gene's germline CDR1 is SGHRS and CDR2 YFSETQ. The germline V and J ends were trimmed by 0 bases and 1 base, with 10 bases remaining between them. Sequencing was performed with immunoSEQ multiplex PCR; in TCRdb, only in-frame clones are kept and a portion is missing. The sample has over a million clones, around 98% seen once. This chain uses TRBV5-1 with TRBJ1-1; D remains ambiguous. Material: naive CD4+ T cells sorted from blood. Subset of the sample: CD45RA+ positively selected. The source of this sequence is a man aged 25-45 years in good health. CDR3 sequence: CASSLVGSGNTEAFF. CDR3 bases: TGCGCCAGCAGCTTGGTAGGGTCGGGGAACACTGAAGCTTTCTTT.